These 27 T cell receptor beta chains were all obtained from the same sample, sequenced in a study of regulatory T cells in long-lasting Graves disease. Time point: persistent/refractory GD, antithyroid drugs over 5 years with positive TRAb. There was RNA extracted from PBMCs, and the TCR library was made from it. iRepertoire HTBI primers and Arm-PCR of CDR3 regions built TCR beta libraries. TCRdb processed the multiplex PCR reads anew with MiXCR; each CDR3 protein has one entry. The sample includes about 660,000 distinct CDR3 sequences, about 32% of them seen just once. The starting material was peripheral blood mononuclear cells (PBMCs), obtained when the disease was refractory, from a patient treated with antithyroid drugs. These receptors were obtained from a female donor with Graves disease.

This clonotype was counted only a few times. The V gene is TRBV3-1, the J gene TRBJ1-1; 7 bases map to TRBD1. Germline values: CDR1 LGHDT, CDR2 YNNKEL (reference sequence). The CDR3 totals 15 residues. With 4 bases clipped from V and 2 bases from J, the junction kept 7 bases outside the gene matches. The CDR3 coding sequence is TGTGCCAGCAGCCCAAGAGGGACAGTTAACACTGAAGCTTTCTTT. It is translated as CASSPRGTVNTEAFF.

The sample holds a few counts of this clonotype. The chain recombines TRBV18 with TRBJ1-1; D ambiguous. CDR3 length: 14 amino acids. CDR1 KGHSH and CDR2 LQKENI come from the germline V gene. Trimming removed 0 bases from V and 2 bases from J, with 7 bases in between. The CDR3: CASSPPTTNTEAFF. CDR3 bases: TGTGCCAGCTCACCACCGACAACTAACACTGAAGCTTTCTTT.

This clonotype was seen a few times. The chain combines TRBV9 with TRBJ2-7, with 7 bases lining up with TRBD1. Germline V gives CDR1 SGDLS, CDR2 YYNGEE. V dropped 0 bases and J dropped 3; count of bases not matched to a gene: 6. This CDR3 is built from 15 residues. CDR3 region: CASSVGAGGFYEQYF. In DNA, the CDR3 is TGTGCCAGCAGCGTAGGGGCAGGGGGTTTCTACGAGCAGTACTTC.

This clonotype was picked up many times. The rearrangement joins TRBV2 to TRBJ2-5; 7 nucleotides agree with TRBD1. V lost 7 bases, J lost 1 base, and 3 bases stayed unmatched. The CDR3 runs 13 residues. Germline V gene lookup returns CDR1 SNHLY and CDR2 FYNNEI. The CDR3 is CASTRDSQETQYF. CDR3 DNA: TGTGCCAGCACTAGGGACAGCCAAGAGACCCAGTACTTC. Together with reference TRBV2 and TRBJ2-5, the CDR3 gives the full variable domain: EPEVTQTPSHQVTQMGQEVILRCVPISNHLYFYWYRQILGQKVEFLVSFYNNEISEKSEIFDDQFSVERPDGSNFTLKIRSTKLEDSAMYFCASTRDSQETQYFGPGTRLLVL.

This clonotype was seen many times. The CDR3 sequence: CASSGGWDSNQPQHF. In DNA form, the CDR3 reads TGTGCCAGCAGTGGGGGATGGGATAGCAATCAGCCCCAGCATTTT. This rearrangement joins TRBV2 to TRBJ1-5; D uncertain. V lost 4 bases and J 0 bases, leaving 10 bases between the germline ends. The CDR3 is made up of 15 amino acids. Germline V lookup: CDR1 SNHLY, CDR2 FYNNEI.

The chain links TRBV3-1 to TRBJ1-2; D may be TRBD1 (6 bases). The CDR3 is 12 residues long. Per germline, CDR1 LGHDT and CDR2 YNNKEL (reference sequence). The V end lost 5 bases, the J end lost 4 bases, and 8 bases lay between the germline ends. DNA for the CDR3: TGTGCCAGCAGCAGACAGGCCTATGGCTACACCTTC. It is translated as CASSRQAYGYTF.

The J gene is TRBJ1-5, the V gene TRBV19; 10 bases are shared with TRBD1. CDR1 and CDR2 from the germline V gene are LNHDA and SQIVND (reference sequence). V was clipped by 4 bases and J by 2 bases; unmatched bases: 2. This CDR3 contains 15 residues. As DNA, the CDR3 is TGTGCCAGTAGTACCGGGACAGGGGGCAATCAGCCCCAGCATTTT. As protein: CASSTGTGGNQPQHF. The variable domain in full, with the rest retrieved from reference TRBV19 and TRBJ1-5, is DGGITQSPKYLFRKEGQNVTLSCEQNLNHDAMYWYRQDPGQGLRLIYYSQIVNDFQKGDIAEGYSVSREKKESFPLTVTSAQKNPTAFYLCASSTGTGGNQPQHFGDGTRLSIL.

This clonotype was counted a few times. The chain uses TRBV2 and TRBJ2-7, with D perhaps assigned TRBD1 or TRBD2 (5 bases each). Germline values: CDR1 SNHLY, CDR2 FYNNEI. The CDR3 has 14 amino acids. Trimming shortened V by 7 bases and J by 4 bases, and 17 bases separated the two germline ends. For the CDR3, the DNA is TGTGCCAGCAATCTTCCGGGACCCCTATACGAGCAGTACTTC. Translating it yields CASNLPGPLYEQYF.

V gene TRBV6-1 combines with J gene TRBJ2-1, with 7 bases fitting TRBD2. CDR1 and CDR2 from the germline V gene are MNHNS and SASEGT. The CDR3 loop spans 15 amino acids. With 2 bases clipped from V and 4 bases from J, the junction kept 5 bases outside the gene matches. CDR3 nucleotide sequence: TGTGCCAGCAGTGAATGGGAGGGGAGTTACAATGAGCAGTTCTTC. Translation: CASSEWEGSYNEQFF.

The gene calls are TRBV28 and TRBJ1-5; 7 nucleotides line up with TRBD1. Germline V lookup: CDR1 MDHEN, CDR2 SYDVKM. V lost 5 bases and J lost 2; bases outside the gene matches: 12. The CDR3 is 17 amino acids. The CDR3 here is CASSPPTGPQGNQPQHF. CDR3 nucleotide sequence: TGTGCCAGCAGTCCACCGACAGGGCCGCAGGGCAATCAGCCCCAGCATTTT.

This clonotype was observed many times. V is TRBV6-5 and J is TRBJ1-2; 7 bases match TRBD1. The V segment lost 2 bases and the J segment 6 bases; nucleotides outside the gene matches: 3. There are 13 residues in the CDR3. Germline V CDR1 and CDR2: MNHEY, SVGAGI. CDR3 residues: CASSYAGGDGYTF. Here the CDR3 DNA reads TGTGCCAGCAGTTACGCAGGGGGGGATGGCTACACCTTC.

This clonotype has a handful of counts. J is TRBJ1-3 and V is TRBV28; D uncertain. Trimming cost V 1 base and J 0 bases, with 10 bases left between them. The V gene's germline CDR1 is MDHEN and CDR2 SYDVKM. This CDR3 is 16 amino acids long. The CDR3 sequence: CASSLFLGSSGNTIYF. CDR3 bases: TGTGCCAGCAGTTTATTTTTGGGGAGCTCTGGAAACACCATATATTTT.

V and J are TRBV11-2 and TRBJ2-3; D not certain. The CDR3 consists of 13 residues. V was pared by 3 bases and J by 3 bases, with 7 bases between. CDR1 is SGHAT and CDR2 is FQNNGV in the germline V gene. The CDR3 sequence is CASSFGVTDTQYF. CDR3 coding DNA: TGTGCCAGCAGCTTTGGGGTGACAGATACGCAGTATTTT.

The rearrangement links TRBV4-1 to TRBJ1-1; 9 nucleotides align to TRBD1. The junction had 8 bases not matched to a gene; V was cut back by 6 bases and J by 6 bases. The CDR3 consists of 14 residues. The germline V gene encodes CDR1 MGHRA and CDR2 YSYEKL. The CDR3 coding sequence is TGCGCCAGCAGGCAGGGGGACAGGGCGGCTGAAGCTTTCTTT. It yields the protein CASRQGDRAAEAFF.

This clonotype showed up many times. The rearrangement joins TRBV13 to TRBJ2-7; D gene unclear. Trimming shortened V by 6 bases and J by 0 bases, and 9 bases separated the two germline ends. The CDR3 length is 13 residues. The germline gives CDR1 PRHDT, CDR2 FYEKMQ (reference sequence). The CDR3 loop reads CASSPGNSYEQYF. CDR3 in DNA: TGTGCCAGCAGTCCAGGCAACTCCTACGAGCAGTACTTC.

The chain is built from TRBV12-3 or TRBV12-4 and TRBJ2-1; 8 positions match TRBD2. V lost 2 bases, J lost 7 bases, and 4 bases stayed unmatched. The CDR3 extends over 14 amino acids. CDR3 region: CASSLTAGANEQFF. The DNA of the CDR3 is TGTGCCAGCAGTTTAACAGCGGGGGCGAATGAGCAGTTCTTC.

This clonotype was seen ten or more times. The J gene is TRBJ1-6, the V gene TRBV28, with D perhaps matching TRBD1 (5 bases). There are 14 residues in the CDR3. Germline CDR1 is MDHEN and CDR2 is SYDVKM. The V end lost 1 base, the J end lost 7 bases, and 8 bases lay between the germline ends. CDR3 DNA: TGTGCCAGCAGTTTATCAGGGACCAATTCACCCCTCCACTTT. Encoded protein: CASSLSGTNSPLHF.

This clonotype was counted at least ten times. The chain's CDR3 is CASSLMGGPYQPQHF. Here the CDR3 DNA reads TGTGCCAGCAGTTTAATGGGGGGGCCGTATCAGCCCCAGCATTTT. The chain carries TRBV28 and TRBJ1-5, with D perhaps TRBD1 (6 bases). With 2 bases removed from V and 5 bases from J, the gap between germline ends came to 13 bases. This CDR3 region has 15 residues. CDR1 is MDHEN and CDR2 is SYDVKM in the germline V gene.

At least ten counts were recorded for this clonotype. V gene TRBV28 combines with J gene TRBJ2-7; no firm D call. The CDR3 spans 11 residues. V lost 6 bases and J lost 3, with 6 bases in between. Germline values: CDR1 MDHEN, CDR2 SYDVKM. Here the CDR3 reads CASRGLYEQYF. In nucleotides, the CDR3 is TGTGCCAGCAGAGGCCTCTACGAGCAGTACTTC.

V gene TRBV5-6 combines with J gene TRBJ1-5; 7 bases align to TRBD1. The CDR3 covers 15 residues. The germline CDR1 and CDR2 sequences are SGHDT and YYEEEE. Trimming cost V 1 base and J 6 bases; bases outside gene matches: 7. CDR3 coding DNA: TGTGCCAGCAGCTTGAGAGCAACAGGGGTTCAGCCCCAGCATTTT. Protein product: CASSLRATGVQPQHF.

V is TRBV2 and J is TRBJ1-5; D might be TRBD1 (5 bases). V shed 4 bases and J shed 0 bases, with 16 bases lying between them. This CDR3 is built from 17 residues. The germline V gene has CDR1 SNHLY and CDR2 FYNNEI. CDR3 in amino acids: CASSAWDGFYSNQPQHF. The CDR3 coding sequence is TGTGCCAGCAGTGCGTGGGACGGGTTCTATAGCAATCAGCCCCAGCATTTT.

V usage is TRBV28 and J usage is TRBJ1-4; 7 positions agree with TRBD1. V shed 6 bases and J 6 bases; nucleotides not matched to a gene: 10. This CDR3 is 15 amino acids long. Germline CDR1 is MDHEN and CDR2 is SYDVKM. DNA for the CDR3: TGTGCCAGCAGCCCAGTAGGGGGCTTTTATGAAAAACTGTTTTTT. Translating it yields CASSPVGGFYEKLFF.

This chain joins TRBV9 and TRBJ2-7; no definite D call. This CDR3 region has 15 residues. CDR1 is SGDLS and CDR2 is YYNGEE in the germline V gene. With 0 bases removed from V and 2 bases from J, the gap between germline ends came to 12 bases. The CDR3 loop is CASSVGVFAPYEQYF. The CDR3 DNA follows: TGTGCCAGCAGCGTAGGGGTTTTCGCCCCCTACGAGCAGTACTTC. The full variable domain, rest sourced from reference TRBV9 and TRBJ2-7, is DSGVTQTPKHLITATGQRVTLRCSPRSGDLSVYWYQQSLDQGLQFLIQYYNGEERAKGNILERFSAQQFPDLHSELNLSSLELGDSALYFCASSVGVFAPYEQYFGPGTRLTVT.

This clonotype was picked up a small number of times. The rearrangement uses TRBV12-5 and TRBJ1-1, with 11 bases lining up with TRBD1. Per germline, CDR1 LGHNT and CDR2 FRNRAP. V shed 6 bases and J 5 bases; nucleotides not matched to a gene: 8. The CDR3 spans 15 residues. CDR3 residues: CASGKDRGPGTEAFF. In DNA form, the CDR3 reads TGTGCTAGTGGGAAGGACAGGGGGCCGGGGACTGAAGCTTTCTTT. The full variable domain, in which reference TRBV12-5 and TRBJ1-1 provide the parts outside the CDR3, is DARVTQTPRHKVTEMGQEVTMRCQPILGHNTVFWYRQTMMQGLELLAYFRNRAPLDDSGMPKDRFSAEMPDATLATLKIQPSEPRDSAVYFCASGKDRGPGTEAFFGQGTRLTVV.

The V gene is TRBV5-1, the J gene TRBJ1-2; 8 bases are shared with TRBD1. Trimming took 0 bases from V and 2 from J; bases not matched to a gene: 3. The CDR3 extends over 15 amino acids. Looked up from germline, CDR1 is SGHRS and CDR2 is YFSETQ. The CDR3 nucleotides read TGCGCCAGCAGCTTGGTGGGACAGGTCAACTATGGCTACACCTTC. It yields the protein CASSLVGQVNYGYTF.

The CDR3 here is CASSVHRTGELFF. Here the CDR3 DNA reads TGTGCCAGCAGCGTACACCGTACCGGGGAGCTGTTTTTT. This rearrangement joins TRBV7-2 to TRBJ2-2; D is unresolved. V was pared by 5 bases and J by 5 bases, with 9 bases between. This CDR3 contains 13 residues. Germline V gene sequence: CDR1 SGHTA, CDR2 FQGNSA.

This clonotype was seen only a few times. This sequence joins TRBV20-1 and TRBJ1-4; D may be TRBD1 (5 bases). This CDR3 region has 17 residues. The V and J ends lost 4 bases and 0 bases respectively, with 18 bases between them. Germline loops: CDR1 DFQATT, CDR2 SNEGSKA (reference sequence). The CDR3 loop is CSAIRGGRAPTNEKLFF. DNA of the CDR3: TGCAGTGCTATCCGGGGAGGCAGGGCACCAACTAATGAAAAACTGTTTTTT.